Below, 20 T cell receptor beta chains from the same sample are listed, as sequenced in a study of cytomegalovirus exposure and HLA in healthy donors. The PCR ran on 60 Vbeta and 13 Jbeta primers. The table came from immunoSEQ multiplex PCR; TCRdb's copy has only in-frame clones and leaves some out. The data hold 95,000 to 100,000 clones, with 60% to 75% observed a single time. Sequencing input: PBMCs. These receptors originate from a middle-aged woman in good health and CMV-seronegative.

The chain has TRBV7-2 and TRBJ2-1; 10 bases align to TRBD2. The CDR3 totals 16 residues. Per germline, CDR1 SGHTA and CDR2 FQGNSA. V was clipped by 5 bases and J by 7 bases; unmatched bases: 11. The CDR3 sequence: CASSLYLAGVGNEQFF. CDR3 DNA: TGTGCCAGCAGCCTCTATCTAGCGGGAGTAGGGAATGAGCAGTTCTTC.

This clone has more than one count but fewer than ten. The junction shows a germline mismatch at one end, possibly a read error. This chain connects TRBV7-9 to TRBJ2-7; D is possibly TRBD2 (5 bases). The CDR3 is 13 residues long. Germline lookup yields CDR1 SEHNR and CDR2 FQNEAQ (reference sequence). The CDR3 DNA follows: TGTTCCAGCAGCCTTCTAGCAAGCTACGAGCAGTACTTC. It is translated as CSSSLLASYEQYF.

A single count supports this clone. The germline gene is not matched at one end of the junction; a read error may be the cause. The rearrangement links TRBV7-9 to TRBJ2-1, with 8 positions matching TRBD2. The CDR3 length is 15 residues. CDR1 and CDR2 from the germline V gene are SEHNR and FQNEAQ (reference sequence). Here the CDR3 reads CSSSLSSGGQDEQFF. The CDR3 DNA reads TGTTCCAGCAGCCTTAGTTCGGGAGGGCAGGATGAGCAGTTCTTC.

The chain combines TRBV9 with TRBJ1-6; no clear D. Germline CDR1 and CDR2: SGDLS and YYNGEE. The CDR3 contains 16 residues. The V end was cut by 0 bases, the J end by 0 bases, with 7 bases between. Here the CDR3 DNA reads TGTGCCAGCAGCGTAGACCCTAGCTCCTATAATTCACCCCTCCACTTT. Encoded protein: CASSVDPSSYNSPLHF.

The chain links TRBV7-9 to TRBJ1-1; TRBD1 might be the D (5 bases). Trimming took 6 bases from V and 5 from J, leaving 10 bases between them. The CDR3 covers 12 residues. Germline V gene data show CDR1 as SEHNR and CDR2 as FQNEAQ (reference sequence). The CDR3 loop is CASRSGWTEAFF. CDR3 sequence (DNA): TGTGCCAGCAGATCAGGGTGGACTGAAGCTTTCTTT.

The chain combines TRBV30 with TRBJ2-3, with TRBD2 matching over 11 bases. Trimming cost V 4 bases and J 4 bases; bases outside gene matches: 1. The CDR3 runs 13 residues. CDR1 GTSNPN and CDR2 SVGIG come from the germline V gene (reference sequence). This chain's CDR3 is CAWNSGGADTQYF. The CDR3 DNA is TGTGCCTGGAATAGCGGGGGGGCAGATACGCAGTATTTT. The full variable domain, rest sourced from reference TRBV30 and TRBJ2-3, is SQTIHQWPATLVQPVGSPLSLECTVEGTSNPNLYWYRQAAGRGLQLLFYSVGIGQISSEVPQNLSASRPQDRQFILSSKKLLLSDSGFYLCAWNSGGADTQYFGPGTRLTVL.

A few counts support this clone. V and J are TRBV6-1 and TRBJ2-3, with TRBD2 matching over 14 bases. The CDR3 extends over 18 amino acids. V was pared by 0 bases and J by 4 bases, with 6 bases of the junction left unmatched. Germline V gene sequence: CDR1 MNHNS, CDR2 SASEGT. CDR3 DNA sequence: TGTGCCAGCAGTGAAGCGGCAGGACTAGCGGGGGGCTCAGATACGCAGTATTTT. Translated: CASSEAAGLAGGSDTQYF.

The genes are TRBV11-3 and TRBJ2-2; D is possibly TRBD2 (5 bases). Germline assignment: CDR1 SGHNT and CDR2 YENEEA. The CDR3 runs to 15 residues. Trimming left V 2 bases short and J 4 bases short, with 11 bases between. CDR3 coding DNA: TGTGCCAGCAGCTTAACTAGGGAAATCACCGGGGAGCTGTTTTTT. Amino acid sequence: CASSLTREITGELFF.

This sequence joins TRBV7-9 and TRBJ2-7, with D perhaps TRBD1 (6 bases). CDR3 length: 15 amino acids. The V end was cut by 5 bases, the J end by 4 bases, with 18 bases between. Per the germline V gene, CDR1 is SEHNR and CDR2 is FQNEAQ (reference sequence). CDR3 in amino acids: CASSPLSGEGYEQYF. DNA of the CDR3: TGTGCCAGCAGCCCTCTATCAGGGGAAGGGTACGAGCAGTACTTC.

The rearrangement joins TRBV10-2 to TRBJ2-5; the match to TRBD2 covers 10 bases. In germline, CDR1 is WSHSY, CDR2 SAAADI. V lost 0 bases, J lost 7 bases, and 8 bases stayed unmatched. There are 16 residues in the CDR3. The CDR3 DNA reads as TGCGCCAGCAGTGAGTCGAGCGAGCGGGAGGGCGGGACCCAGTACTTC. Translated, it gives CASSESSEREGGTQYF.

V is TRBV4-1 and J is TRBJ2-1; weak D call: TRBD2 (6 bases). Germline V gives CDR1 MGHRA, CDR2 YSYEKL. V shed 1 base and J shed 5 bases, with 6 bases lying between them. The CDR3 extends over 13 amino acids. Written as DNA, the CDR3 is TGCGCCAGCAGCCAAGGCGGGGACAATGAGCAGTTCTTC. Translated: CASSQGGDNEQFF.

This clone has a single count. The rearrangement uses TRBV7-3 and TRBJ2-2, with 10 bases aligning to TRBD2. The CDR3 extends over 16 amino acids. Germline CDR1 is SGHTA and CDR2 is FQGTGA. V was clipped by 4 bases and J by 3 bases; unmatched bases: 5. The CDR3 nucleotides are TGTGCCAGCAGCTCCACAGCGGGGGGGCACACCGGGGAGCTGTTTTTT. Translating gives CASSSTAGGHTGELFF.

This clone was seen more than once but under ten times. The junction differs from germline at one of its ends, possibly a read error. The genes are TRBV7-9 and TRBJ2-7; D remains unclear. The CDR3 runs 15 residues. Germline V gives CDR1 SEHNR, CDR2 FQNEAQ (reference sequence). The CDR3 DNA reads TGTTCCAGCAGCCCCGGTGTCCTATTTCCCTACGAGCAGTACTTC. Translated: CSSSPGVLFPYEQYF. The whole variable domain, filled in from reference TRBV7-9 and TRBJ2-7, reads DTGVSQNPRHKITKRGQNVTFRCDPISEHNRLYWYRQTLGQGPEFLTYFQNEAQLEKSRLLSDRFSAERPKGSFSTLEIQRTEQGDSAMYLCSSSPGVLFPYEQYFGPGTRLTVT.

V and J are TRBV13 and TRBJ2-1, with 11 bases fitting TRBD2. This CDR3 comprises 16 residues. Trimming removed 5 bases from V and 3 bases from J; junction bases left unmatched: 6. Germline CDR1 reads PRHDT; CDR2 reads FYEKMQ (reference sequence). The CDR3 sequence: CASSPASGGYYNEQFF. CDR3 bases: TGTGCCAGCAGCCCCGCTAGCGGGGGGTACTACAATGAGCAGTTCTTC.

The chain joins TRBV4-2 to TRBJ2-5, with 10 bases matching TRBD2. Per germline, CDR1 LGHNA and CDR2 YNFKEQ. CDR3 size: 17 residues. Losses at the gene ends were 0 bases for V and 1 base for J; bases not matched to a gene: 5. The CDR3 nucleotides read TGTGCCAGCAGCCAAGAGTTAGCGGGGGGCCCCCAAGAGACCCAGTACTTC. It translates to CASSQELAGGPQETQYF.

This clone was recorded once. The chain joins TRBV5-4 to TRBJ1-1; D is unresolved. This CDR3 spans 14 amino acids. Trimming took off 0 bases at V and 1 base at J, with 7 bases between the two ends. Germline CDR1 and CDR2: SGHNT and YYREEE (reference sequence). DNA for the CDR3: TGTGCCAGCAGCTTGGGTCAGAAGAACACTGAAGCTTTCTTT. Translation gives CASSLGQKNTEAFF.

The V and J genes are TRBV7-8 and TRBJ2-2, with TRBD2 identical over 12 bases. This CDR3 spans 17 amino acids. Per germline, CDR1 SGHVS and CDR2 FQNEAQ. The trim removed 5 bases at V and 3 bases at J, leaving 7 bases unmatched. CDR3 region: CASSNGLAGIYTGELFF. CDR3 DNA sequence: TGTGCCAGCAGCAACGGACTAGCGGGGATATACACCGGGGAGCTGTTTTTT.

The J gene is TRBJ2-7, the V gene TRBV7-3, with 7 bases matching TRBD2. V dropped 1 base and J dropped 0; count of bases not matched to a gene: 6. CDR1 and CDR2 from the germline V gene are SGHTA and FQGTGA. The CDR3 loop spans 16 amino acids. CDR3 region: CASSLIGTTTSYEQYF. The CDR3, as DNA: TGTGCCAGCAGCTTAATAGGGACTACTACCTCCTACGAGCAGTACTTC.

The rearrangement joins TRBV19 to TRBJ2-5; 7 nucleotides match TRBD1. The DNA end favors TRBJ2-7, so the J call may be wrong. The CDR3 loop spans 14 amino acids. Germline V gives CDR1 LNHDA, CDR2 SQIVND (reference sequence). CDR3 in DNA: TGTGCCAGTAGTCTACAGGGGAACTCCTACGAGCAGTACTTC. It specifies CASSLQGNSYEQYF.

V gene TRBV21-1 combines with J gene TRBJ2-1; the table gives TRBD2 as D, unverified against the DNA. TRBV21-1 is a listed pseudogene. CDR3 length equals 14 residues. The CDR3 region is CASRVTGGRNEQFF. The CDR3 DNA reads as TGTGCCAGCAGAGTGACGGGAGGGAGGAATGAGCAGTTCTTC.